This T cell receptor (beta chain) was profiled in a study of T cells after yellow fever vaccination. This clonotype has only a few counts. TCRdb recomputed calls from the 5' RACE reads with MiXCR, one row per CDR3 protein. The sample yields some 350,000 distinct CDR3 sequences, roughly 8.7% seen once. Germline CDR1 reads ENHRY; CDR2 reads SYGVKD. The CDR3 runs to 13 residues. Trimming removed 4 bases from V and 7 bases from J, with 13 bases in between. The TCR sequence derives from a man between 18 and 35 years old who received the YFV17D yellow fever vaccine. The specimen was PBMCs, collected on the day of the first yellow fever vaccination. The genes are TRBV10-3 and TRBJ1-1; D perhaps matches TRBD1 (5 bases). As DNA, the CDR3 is TGTGCCATCAGTGCGGCCAGGGAACATGAAGCTTTCTTT. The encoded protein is CAISAAREHEAFF.